The present T cell receptor beta chain was sequenced within a study of PD-L1 blockade in urothelial cancer. Study-level information: Chemotherapy regimens numbering 0 to 3 had been given to patients. T cells were recovered from blood samples at a median of around 140,000. Analyses used blood from 3 weeks (second dose) and 6 weeks after treatment start.

Method: immunoSEQ multiplex PCR; TCRdb's copy keeps in-frame clones and lacks some. This sample has around 71,000 clones, with 85% found just once. Noted time point: pretreatment peripheral blood. Each patient contributed between 1 and 8 total time points of blood mononuclear cells, pretreatment and during treatment. The CDR3 is 14 residues long. CDR1 is SEHNR, CDR2 FQNEAQ, per germline (reference sequence). V was clipped by 6 bases and J by 6 bases, with 17 bases between them. This clone has only a few counts. The input for sequencing was PBMCs, taken around atezolizumab (anti-PD-L1) treatment. This chain uses TRBV7-9 with TRBJ1-2; D may be TRBD1 (6 bases). This TCR derives from a man aged 40-49 years with urothelial cancer. CDR3 bases: TGTGCCAGCAGACAGGACAGCCGAGGTGATGGCTACACCTTC. Its translation: CASRQDSRGDGYTF. The full variable domain, in which reference TRBV7-9 and TRBJ1-2 provide the parts outside the CDR3, is DTGVSQNPRHKITKRGQNVTFRCDPISEHNRLYWYRQTLGQGPEFLTYFQNEAQLEKSRLLSDRFSAERPKGSFSTLEIQRTEQGDSAMYLCASRQDSRGDGYTFGSGTRLTVV.